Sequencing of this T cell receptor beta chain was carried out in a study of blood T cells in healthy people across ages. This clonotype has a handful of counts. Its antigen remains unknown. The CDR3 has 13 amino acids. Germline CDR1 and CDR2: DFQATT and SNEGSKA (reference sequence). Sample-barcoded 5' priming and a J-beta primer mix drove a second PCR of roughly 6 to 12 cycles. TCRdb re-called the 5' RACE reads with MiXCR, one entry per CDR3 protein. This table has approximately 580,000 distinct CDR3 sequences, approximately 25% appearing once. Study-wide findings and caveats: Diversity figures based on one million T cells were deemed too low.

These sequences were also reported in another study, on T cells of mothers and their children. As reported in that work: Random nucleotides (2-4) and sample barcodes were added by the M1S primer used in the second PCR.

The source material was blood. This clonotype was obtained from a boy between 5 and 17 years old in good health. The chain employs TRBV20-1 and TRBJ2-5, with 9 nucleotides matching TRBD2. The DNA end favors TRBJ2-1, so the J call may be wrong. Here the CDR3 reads CSAPGTSKHEQFF. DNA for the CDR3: TGCAGTGCCCCCGGGACTAGCAAACATGAGCAGTTCTTC.